The clone carrying this TCR beta chain is a singleton in its sample. In the same sample, other DNA sequences code for this CDR3. These data are taken from a study of blood T cell repertoires in COVID-19. Study as a whole: Acute-phase and convalescent COVID-19 samples originated in the United States, Italy and Spain.

Sequencing was performed with immunoSEQ multiplex PCR; in TCRdb, only in-frame clones are kept and a portion is missing. The table has about 400,000 clones, over 85% seen once. Germline-derived CDR1 and CDR2 are MNHEY and SVGAGI. Trimming took 5 bases from V and 5 from J, leaving 9 bases between them. The CDR3 sequence is 12 residues long. This receptor was obtained from a woman aged 30 to 39 who had recovered from COVID-19. J is TRBJ1-1 and V is TRBV6-5; TRBD1 is a possible D gene (5 bases). Material for sequencing was PBMCs or T cells enriched from blood (not recorded which). The CDR3: CASSRQGTEAFF. DNA of the CDR3: TGTGCCAGCAGTCGTCAGGGTACTGAAGCTTTCTTT.